A selection of T cell receptor beta chains follows, all from one sample in a study of blood T cell repertoires in COVID-19. Clones were read by immunoSEQ multiplex PCR, and TCRdb kept only the in-frame ones, dropping some. The profile shows 230,000 or so clones, 70% to 90% of them singletons. The sequenced sample was PBMCs or T cells enriched from blood (not recorded which). All receptors derive from a woman in her forties or fifties who had been exposed to COVID-19. Both conserved end residues are trimmed from each CDR3. D genes are given only for firm matches. The size field is filled for only some rows; it gives once, few, many or a size class.

NA TRBJ1-2 TRBV6-5 NA ASSQGIDGYT
TRBD1 TRBJ1-2 TRBV19 few ASRATGGAGGYT
NA TRBJ2-7 TRBV5-1 NA ASSLAGEKQY
TRBD2 TRBJ2-2 TRBV19 NA ASGLALNTGELF
TRBD1 TRBJ2-3 TRBV6-5 NA ASSLRTGKQY
NA TRBJ2-5 TRBV5-6 once ASRIQGQETQY
NA TRBJ1-1 TRBV12-3/TRBV12-4 once ASSLVGRVEAF
NA TRBJ2-1 TRBV2 NA ASSERGIFTYNEQF
NA TRBJ2-2 TRBV11-2 NA ASSLGPRKTGELF
TRBD2 TRBJ2-5 TRBV5-1 NA ASSLWGSGRTSALETQY
NA TRBJ2-1 TRBV19 NA ASSIRFQGHEQF
NA TRBJ1-1 TRBV27 NA ASSLTGNTEAF
TRBD1 TRBJ1-1 TRBV10-1 NA ASSHGWDSEAF
NA TRBJ1-1 TRBV24-1 NA ATSDPVANTEAF
NA TRBJ1-6 TRBV12-3/TRBV12-4 NA ASSRPGNSPLH
NA TRBJ1-2 TRBV5-6 NA ASSASGINYGYT
TRBD1 TRBJ1-2 TRBV28 NA ASSLQGRYGYT
NA TRBJ2-1 TRBV19 NA ASSIGGGQYNEQF
NA TRBJ1-1 TRBV15 NA ATSPAEGTEAF
NA TRBJ1-1 TRBV7-7 NA ASSLEVGTEAF
NA TRBJ1-1 TRBV9 NA ASSVGPGEGEAF
TRBD2 TRBJ2-3 TRBV5-4 NA ASSEPPSGEADTQY
NA TRBJ1-1 TRBV21-1 NA ASSRTPDSLMNTEAF
TRBD2 TRBJ2-3 TRBV13 once ASSPERRGGTDTQY
TRBD1 TRBJ1-3 TRBV6-4 few ASRRDRDPGNTIY
TRBD1 TRBJ2-7 TRBV25-1 NA ASSGTANSYEQY
TRBD1 TRBJ2-5 TRBV3-1/TRBV3-2 NA ASSQVGGQGARETQY
NA TRBJ2-1 TRBV7-9 NA ASSLGWRDEQF
TRBD1 TRBJ2-3 TRBV19 NA ASSSGTGKDTQY
NA TRBJ2-2 TRBV25-1 NA ALERVTGELF
TRBD1 TRBJ1-1 TRBV25-1 NA ASSDRPGQGAAF
TRBD2 TRBJ2-3 TRBV19 NA ASRPGTSRTDTQY
NA TRBJ2-7 TRBV28 once ASSYQGSYEQY
TRBD1 TRBJ1-4 TRBV7-2 NA ASSLGTGGGRKLF
NA TRBJ1-3 TRBV6-5 once ASSYSAGASGNTIY
NA TRBJ1-5 TRBV5-8 many ASSLSYGPPPQH
NA TRBJ1-2 TRBV7-9 NA ASSLGTRGVGYT
NA TRBJ2-5 TRBV29-1 NA SVERGETQY
NA TRBJ1-2 TRBV5-4 NA ASSTGATGVSYT
TRBD1 TRBJ1-5 TRBV15 NA ATSQQGGSQPQH
NA TRBJ2-7 TRBV5-4 NA ASSRTENYEQY
NA TRBJ2-2 TRBV9 NA ASSALSNTGELF
NA TRBJ1-1 TRBV10-2 NA ASSESLEFGTEAF
TRBD1 TRBJ1-1 TRBV29-1 NA SVRGGEDTEAF
TRBD2 TRBJ2-7 TRBV7-6 NA ASSSGTSGVNEQY
NA TRBJ1-1 TRBV5-1 NA ASSFNLNTEAF
TRBD1 TRBJ1-2 TRBV5-6 NA ASSLLDRDSGYT
NA TRBJ1-1 TRBV10-3 NA AIRTAGTLNTEAF
NA TRBJ1-6 TRBV9 NA ASTRGLGGTDNSPLH
NA TRBJ1-1 TRBV28 few ASSLNGFHTEAF
TRBD1 TRBJ1-1 TRBV5-6 NA ASSSGQGTTEAF
TRBD1 TRBJ1-6 TRBV11-2 NA ASSSWTGSNSPLH
TRBD1 TRBJ1-6 TRBV27 NA ASSSSRDRSPLH
TRBD1 TRBJ1-2 TRBV28 NA ASSPTGIGGYT
NA TRBJ1-4 TRBV7-9 NA ASSLAGQNEKLF